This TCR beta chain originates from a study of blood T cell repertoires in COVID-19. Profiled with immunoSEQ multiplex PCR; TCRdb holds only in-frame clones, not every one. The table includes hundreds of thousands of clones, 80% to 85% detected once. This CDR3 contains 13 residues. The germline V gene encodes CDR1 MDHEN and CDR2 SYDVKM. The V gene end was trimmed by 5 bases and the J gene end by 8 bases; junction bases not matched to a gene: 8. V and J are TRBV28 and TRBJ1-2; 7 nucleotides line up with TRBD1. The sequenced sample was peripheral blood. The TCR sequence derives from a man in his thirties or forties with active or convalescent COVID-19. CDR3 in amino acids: CASSIDRVGGYTF. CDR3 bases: TGTGCCAGCAGTATTGACAGGGTGGGCGGCTACACCTTC.